The 12 T cell receptor beta chains listed next were all sequenced from one sample in a study of T cell clones after liver transplantation. Method: immunoSEQ multiplex PCR; TCRdb's copy keeps in-frame clones and lacks some. The sample holds 72,000 or so clones, approximately 87% seen once. The sequencing used CD4+ T cells from blood, collected at the 22-month timepoint. The receptors were sampled from a human patient who received a liver transplant. Some T cells may arise from the graft donor.

This chain joins TRBV6-1 and TRBJ2-2; a possible D gene is TRBD1 (5 bases). The CDR3 runs to 16 residues. V lost 3 bases and J lost 4, with 15 bases in between. Germline V gene lookup returns CDR1 MNHNS and CDR2 SASEGT. The CDR3: CASSDHRLDGTGELFF. CDR3 coding DNA: TGTGCCAGCAGTGACCACAGGTTAGATGGCACCGGGGAGCTGTTTTTT.

This sequence joins TRBV15 and TRBJ1-5; TRBD1 aligns across 8 bases. CDR3 length equals 15 residues. Trimming cost V 6 bases and J 2 bases; bases outside gene matches: 6. Germline CDR1 LNHNV, CDR2 YYDKDF (reference sequence). The CDR3 nucleotides are TGTGCCACCAGAGACAGGGGTGCGGGCAATCAGCCCCAGCATTTT. Residues: CATRDRGAGNQPQHF.

This clone was picked up one time. CDR3 loop: CASSKGQGVTDTQYF. In DNA form, the CDR3 reads TGTGCCAGCAGTAAAGGACAGGGGGTCACAGATACGCAGTATTTT. The chain recombines TRBV2 with TRBJ2-3, with 10 bases identical to TRBD1. V gave up 5 bases and J gave up 2 bases; unmatched junction bases: 4. The CDR3 extends over 15 amino acids. Germline-derived CDR1 and CDR2 are SNHLY and FYNNEI.

V gene TRBV6-4 combines with J gene TRBJ2-7, with 7 bases that match TRBD1. This CDR3 has 16 amino acids. The trim removed 8 bases at V and 3 bases at J, leaving 16 bases unmatched. The V gene's germline CDR1 is MRHNA and CDR2 SNTAGT. The CDR3 nucleotides read TGTGCCAGCGTCAACATAAGGGACAGCCTCCTCTACGAGCAGTACTTC. This encodes CASVNIRDSLLYEQYF.

The rearrangement links TRBV5-5 to TRBJ1-1; no reliable D call. V was cut by 3 bases and J by 3 bases, with 9 bases left in between. The CDR3 has 13 amino acids. Germline CDR1 and CDR2: SGHKS and YYEKEE (reference sequence). The CDR3 loop is CASSSGRDTEAFF. The CDR3 DNA reads as TGTGCCAGCAGCTCAGGCCGGGACACTGAAGCTTTCTTT. Filled out from reference TRBV5-5 and TRBJ1-1, the complete variable domain reads DAGVTQSPTHLIKTRGQQVTLRCSPISGHKSVSWYQQVLGQGPQFIFQYYEKEERGRGNFPDRFSARQFPNYSSELNVNALLLGDSALYLCASSSGRDTEAFFGQGTRLTVV.

The rearrangement joins TRBV29-1 to TRBJ2-1, with 10 bases matching TRBD2. The J segment lost 9 bases and the V segment lost 6 bases, leaving 11 bases of the junction unmatched. CDR3 length: 14 amino acids. CDR1 and CDR2 (germline): SQVTM, ANQGSEA. The DNA of the CDR3 is TGCAGCGTGGCTGGACTAGCGGAAAAAAGTGAGCAGTTCTTC. It encodes CSVAGLAEKSEQFF.

This sequence joins TRBV9 and TRBJ1-1; weak D call: TRBD1 (5 bases). This CDR3 contains 13 residues. V lost 2 bases and J lost 8, with 13 bases in between. The V gene's germline CDR1 is SGDLS and CDR2 YYNGEE. CDR3 nucleotide sequence: TGTGCCAGCAGCGTGGACCTCGGGGACGAAGCTTTCTTT. This encodes CASSVDLGDEAFF.

The chain combines TRBV9 with TRBJ2-1, with 9 bases fitting TRBD2. Germline V CDR1 and CDR2: SGDLS, YYNGEE. This CDR3 has 17 amino acids. After removal of 3 bases from V and 9 bases from J, the junction contained 16 bases not matched to a gene. CDR3 coding DNA: TGTGCCAGCAGCGCCACTTTGAGCGGGGGGCATCGAGGTGAGCAGTTCTTC. Its protein is CASSATLSGGHRGEQFF.

The gene calls are TRBV19 and TRBJ2-2; D is unclear. Germline loops: CDR1 LNHDA, CDR2 SQIVND (reference sequence). The CDR3 sequence is 14 residues long. The germline V and J ends were trimmed by 7 bases and 4 bases, with 13 bases remaining between them. CDR3 protein: CASTSGQGTGELFF. The CDR3 DNA reads TGTGCCAGTACCTCGGGCCAAGGCACCGGGGAGCTGTTTTTT.

The gene calls are TRBV7-6 and TRBJ2-7, with 9 bases lining up with TRBD1. Trimming removed 5 bases from V and 5 bases from J; junction bases left unmatched: 10. Germline V gene lookup returns CDR1 SGHVS and CDR2 FNYEAQ. The CDR3 sequence is 15 residues long. The CDR3 sequence is CASSLQGAVPDEQYF. In DNA, the CDR3 is TGTGCCAGCAGCCTACAGGGGGCAGTACCCGACGAGCAGTACTTC.

The chain carries TRBV7-3 and TRBJ2-3; 15 bases match TRBD2. Germline V gene lookup returns CDR1 SGHTA and CDR2 FQGTGA. V dropped 3 bases and J dropped 6; count of bases not matched to a gene: 10. This CDR3 is built from 18 residues. The CDR3 region is CASSFLARTSGGADTQYF. For the CDR3, the DNA is TGTGCCAGCAGCTTCCTGGCGCGGACTAGCGGGGGGGCCGATACGCAGTATTTT.

This clone was recorded at least ten times. The chain has TRBV19 and TRBJ1-3; 9 bases fit TRBD1. Germline CDR1 and CDR2: LNHDA and SQIVND (reference sequence). The CDR3 is 19 amino acids. J lost 1 base, V lost 6 bases, and 16 bases had no gene match. The CDR3 here is CASRPTPGTGMGSGNTIYF. Here the CDR3 DNA reads TGTGCCAGTAGACCCACACCCGGGACAGGGATGGGGTCTGGAAACACCATATATTTT.